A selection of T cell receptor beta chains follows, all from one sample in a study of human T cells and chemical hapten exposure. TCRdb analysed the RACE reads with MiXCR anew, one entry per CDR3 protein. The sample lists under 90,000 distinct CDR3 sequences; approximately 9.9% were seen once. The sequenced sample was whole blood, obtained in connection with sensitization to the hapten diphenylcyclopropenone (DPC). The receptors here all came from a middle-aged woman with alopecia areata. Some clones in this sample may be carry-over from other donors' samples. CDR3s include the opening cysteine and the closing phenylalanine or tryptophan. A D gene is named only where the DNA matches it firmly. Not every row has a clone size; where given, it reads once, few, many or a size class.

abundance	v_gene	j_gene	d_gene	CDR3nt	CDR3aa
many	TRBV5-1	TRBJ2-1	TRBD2	TGCGCCAGCAGCACGAACCCAGGGACTAGCAGAAGCGAGCAGTTCTTC	CASSTNPGTSRSEQFF
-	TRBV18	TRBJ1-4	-	TGTGCCAGCTCACCAACCGGGGGGCGGCTCCATGAAAAACTGTTTTTT	CASSPTGGRLHEKLFF
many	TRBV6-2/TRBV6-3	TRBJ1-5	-	TGTGCCAGCAGTACCGGACGGCTCGGGCCCCAGCATTTT	CASSTGRLGPQHF
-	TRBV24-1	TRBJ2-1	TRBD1	TGTGCCACCAGTGATCTCGACAGGGGGCACTATGAGCAGTTCTTC	CATSDLDRGHYEQFF
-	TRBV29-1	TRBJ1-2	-	TGCAGCGTCGATCTTAACTATGGCTACACCTTC	CSVDLNYGYTF
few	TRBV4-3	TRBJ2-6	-	TGCGCCAGCAGCCAATTACACGACCGCTCTGGGGCCAACGTCCTGACTTTC	CASSQLHDRSGANVLTF
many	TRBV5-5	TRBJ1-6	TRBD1	TGTGCCAGCAGCTGGGTACAGGGGAATAATTCACCCCTCCACTTT	CASSWVQGNNSPLHF
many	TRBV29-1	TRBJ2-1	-	TGCAGCGTTGTGGAGCGGACCTACAATGAGCAGTTCTTC	CSVVERTYNEQFF
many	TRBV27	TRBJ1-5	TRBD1	TGTGCCATCACCCCCGGGACAGGGTATGGAGGCAATCAGCCCCAGCATTTT	CAITPGTGYGGNQPQHF
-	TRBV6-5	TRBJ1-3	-	TGTGCCAGCAGTTACTCGAGGGTCTCTGGAAACACCATATATTTT	CASSYSRVSGNTIYF
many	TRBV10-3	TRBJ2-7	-	TGTGCCACCAACCCCGGACACAGCTCCTACGAGCAGTACTTC	CATNPGHSSYEQYF
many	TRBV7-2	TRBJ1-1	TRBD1	TGTGCCAGCAGCCCCAGGGGGGCACTTGAAGCTTTCTTT	CASSPRGALEAFF
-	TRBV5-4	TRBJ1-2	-	TGTGCCAGCACCGGACGGAAATATGGCTACACCTTC	CASTGRKYGYTF
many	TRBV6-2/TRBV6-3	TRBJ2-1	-	TGTGCCAGCAGTTACGACGCCTACAATGAGCAGTTCTTC	CASSYDAYNEQFF
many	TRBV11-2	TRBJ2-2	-	TGTGCCAGCAGCTTAACGGGGGGCAGCACCGGGGAGCTGTTTTTT	CASSLTGGSTGELFF
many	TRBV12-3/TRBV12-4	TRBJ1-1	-	TGTGCCAGCAGTCCGGACACAGGGTGGAACACTGAAGCTTTCTTT	CASSPDTGWNTEAFF
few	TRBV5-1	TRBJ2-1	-	TGCGCCAGCAACCCAGATCAGCGGGACAATGAGCAGTTCTTC	CASNPDQRDNEQFF
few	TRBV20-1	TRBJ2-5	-	TGCAGTGCTGGGAGACAGGATGGGAAGGAGACCCAGTACTTC	CSAGRQDGKETQYF
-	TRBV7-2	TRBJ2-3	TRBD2	TGTGCCAGCAGCTCGGGACTAGCGGGGCGGGTTGATACGCAGTATTTT	CASSSGLAGRVDTQYF
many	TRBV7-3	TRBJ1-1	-	TGTGCCAGCAGCTCCCAGTTGAACACTGAAGCTTTCTTT	CASSSQLNTEAFF
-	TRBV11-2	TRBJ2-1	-	TGTGCCAGCAGCTTAACGGGGCGAGAGCAGTTCTTC	CASSLTGREQFF
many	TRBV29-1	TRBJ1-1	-	TGCAGCGTGATGGGTTCTGGGCCTCGGAACACTGAAGCTTTCTTT	CSVMGSGPRNTEAFF
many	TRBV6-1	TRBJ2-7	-	TGTGCCAGCAGTGAAGTCAGCTCCTACGAGCAGTACTTC	CASSEVSSYEQYF
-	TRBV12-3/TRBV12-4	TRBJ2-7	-	TGTGCCAGCAGTCGCCGGGCAGGTTCCGAGCAGTACTTC	CASSRRAGSEQYF
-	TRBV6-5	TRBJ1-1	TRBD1	TGTGCCAGCAGTTTGACAGGGGGATGGACTGAAGCTTTCTTT	CASSLTGGWTEAFF
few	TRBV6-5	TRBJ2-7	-	TGTGCCAGCAGTTACGTCGGGTCCTACGAGCAGTACTTC	CASSYVGSYEQYF
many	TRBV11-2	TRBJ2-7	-	TGTGCCAGCAGCTTAGATAGCACCTACGAGCAGTACTTC	CASSLDSTYEQYF
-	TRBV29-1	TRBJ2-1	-	TGCAGCGGAGGGCCGGACAGCCCCTACAATGAGCAGTTCTTC	CSGGPDSPYNEQFF
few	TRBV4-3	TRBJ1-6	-	TGCGCCAGCAGCCAAGCGGGGCGTTCACCCCTCCACTTT	CASSQAGRSPLHF
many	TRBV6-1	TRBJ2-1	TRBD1	TGTGCCAGCAGTGAAGCAACAGGGGCGAATGAGCAGTTCTTC	CASSEATGANEQFF
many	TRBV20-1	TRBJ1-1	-	TGCAGTGCTTATGACGGGCCGGCTGAAGCTTTCTTT	CSAYDGPAEAFF
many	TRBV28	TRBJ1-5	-	TGTGCCAGCAGTTTATATCGACGGCCCCAGCATTTT	CASSLYRRPQHF
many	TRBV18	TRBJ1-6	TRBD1	TGTGCCAGCTCACCCAGGGGGGACAGCCCTAATTCACCCCTCCACTTT	CASSPRGDSPNSPLHF
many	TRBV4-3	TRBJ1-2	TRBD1	TGCGCCAGCAGCCAAGCGGGACAGGGGATCGGCTATGGCTACACCTTC	CASSQAGQGIGYGYTF
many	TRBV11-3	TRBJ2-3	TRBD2	TGTGCCAGCAGCGAAGGACTAGCGGGGGAGGGAGATACGCAGTATTTT	CASSEGLAGEGDTQYF
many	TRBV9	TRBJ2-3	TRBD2	TGTGCCAGCAGCGGACTAGCGGGGCACTACACGCCCAGCACAGATACGCAGTATTTT	CASSGLAGHYTPSTDTQYF
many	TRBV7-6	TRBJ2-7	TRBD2	TGTGCCAGCAGCTTAGATCGGCGGGGGAGCTCCTACGAGCAGTACTTC	CASSLDRRGSSYEQYF
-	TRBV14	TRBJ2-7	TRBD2	TGTGCCAGCAGCCTACCGGGACTAGCGGGGGGGCGCGAGCAGTACTTC	CASSLPGLAGGREQYF
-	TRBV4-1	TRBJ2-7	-	TGCGCCAGCAGCCAAGACGGTGGCCGGGACTCAGCCTCGATAAGCTCCTACGAGCAGTACTTC	CASSQDGGRDSASISSYEQYF
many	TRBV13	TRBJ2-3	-	TGTGCTGTCGCAAAGTACCGGGACACATTCACAGATACGCAGTATTTT	CAVAKYRDTFTDTQYF
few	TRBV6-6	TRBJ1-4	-	TGTGCCAGCAGTTACGCCAGGGGTGACGAATTTAATGAAAAACTGTTTTTT	CASSYARGDEFNEKLFF
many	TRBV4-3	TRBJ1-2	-	TGCGCCAGCAGCCAAGATACGGGGTACTATGGCTACACCTTC	CASSQDTGYYGYTF
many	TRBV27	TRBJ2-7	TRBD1	TGTGCCAGCAGTTTAAGGGGGCGGCCCTACGAGCAGTACTTC	CASSLRGRPYEQYF
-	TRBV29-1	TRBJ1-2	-	TGCAGCGTTGAAGATCGGGGCACGACTAACTATGGCTACACCTTC	CSVEDRGTTNYGYTF
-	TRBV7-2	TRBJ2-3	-	TGTGCCAGCAGCTTAGACTCCCTGTTTACGCAGTATTTT	CASSLDSLFTQYF
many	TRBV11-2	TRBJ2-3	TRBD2	TGTGCCAGCAGCCTTCTAGCGGGTAGCATCACAGATACGCAGTATTTT	CASSLLAGSITDTQYF